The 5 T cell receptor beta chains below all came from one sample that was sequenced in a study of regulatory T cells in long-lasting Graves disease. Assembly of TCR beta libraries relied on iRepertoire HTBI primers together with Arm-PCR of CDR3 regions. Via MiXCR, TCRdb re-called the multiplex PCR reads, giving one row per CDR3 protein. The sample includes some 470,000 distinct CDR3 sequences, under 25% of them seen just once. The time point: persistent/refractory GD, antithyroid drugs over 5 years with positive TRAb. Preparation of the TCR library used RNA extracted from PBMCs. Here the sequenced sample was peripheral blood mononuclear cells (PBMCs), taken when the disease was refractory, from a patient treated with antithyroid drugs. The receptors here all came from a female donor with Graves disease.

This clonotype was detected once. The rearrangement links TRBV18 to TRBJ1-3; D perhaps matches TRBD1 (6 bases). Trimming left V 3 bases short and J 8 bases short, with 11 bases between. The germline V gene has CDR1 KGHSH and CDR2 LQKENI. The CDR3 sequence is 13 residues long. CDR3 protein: CASSPDSFDTIYF. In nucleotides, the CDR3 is TGTGCCAGCTCACCGGACAGCTTCGACACCATATATTTT. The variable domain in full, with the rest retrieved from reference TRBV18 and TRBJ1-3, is NAGVMQNPRHLVRRRGQEARLRCSPMKGHSHVYWYRQLPEEGLKFMVYLQKENIIDESGMPKERFSAEFPKEGPSILRIQQVVRGDSAAYFCASSPDSFDTIYFGEGSWLTVV.

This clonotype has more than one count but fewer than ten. CDR3 residues: CASSPEDQPYEQYF. The CDR3 nucleotides read TGTGCCAGCAGTCCAGAGGACCAACCTTACGAGCAGTACTTC. V gene TRBV27 combines with J gene TRBJ2-7, with D uncertain. Germline assignment: CDR1 MNHEY and CDR2 SMNVEV (reference sequence). V was cut by 5 bases and J by 4 bases, with 15 bases left in between. The CDR3 is 14 residues long.

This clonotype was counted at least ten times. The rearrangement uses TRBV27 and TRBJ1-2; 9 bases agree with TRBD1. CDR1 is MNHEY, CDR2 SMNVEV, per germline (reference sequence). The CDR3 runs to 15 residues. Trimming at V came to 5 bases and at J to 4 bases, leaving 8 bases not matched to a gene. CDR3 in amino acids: CASSLRGQGPYGYTF. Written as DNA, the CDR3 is TGTGCCAGCAGTCTCCGAGGACAGGGGCCCTATGGCTACACCTTC.

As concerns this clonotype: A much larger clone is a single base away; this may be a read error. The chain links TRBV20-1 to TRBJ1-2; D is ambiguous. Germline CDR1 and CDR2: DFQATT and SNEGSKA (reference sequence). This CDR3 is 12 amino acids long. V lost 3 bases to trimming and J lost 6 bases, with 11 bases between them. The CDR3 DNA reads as TGCAGTGCTAGTAGGGATTCCCATGGCTACACCTTC. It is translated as CSASRDSHGYTF.

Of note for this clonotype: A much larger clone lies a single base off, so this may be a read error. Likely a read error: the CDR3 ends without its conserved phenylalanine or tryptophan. CDR3 protein: CASSPMTTLGETQYL. DNA of the CDR3: TGTGCCAGCAGCCCCATGACTACGCTTGGGGAGACCCAGTACCTC. The chain carries TRBV2 and TRBJ2-5; weak D call: TRBD2 (5 bases). CDR1 and CDR2 (germline): SNHLY, FYNNEI. This CDR3 comprises 15 residues. Trimming shortened V by 6 bases and J by 5 bases, and 19 bases separated the two germline ends.